The sequence of this T cell receptor beta chain was determined in a study of blood T cell repertoires in COVID-19. Measured with immunoSEQ multiplex PCR; TCRdb has only the in-frame clones, and not every one. The sample yields around 250,000 clones, approximately 85% seen once. V was clipped by 6 bases and J by 6 bases; unmatched bases: 18. Germline V CDR1 and CDR2: SGHRS, YFSETQ. CDR3 size: 17 residues. This chain uses TRBV5-1 with TRBJ2-1; 7 positions agree with TRBD2. What was sequenced was peripheral blood. The TCR was taken from a man at least 80 years old with acute or convalescent COVID-19. The CDR3 sequence is CASTPESPGLPTNEQFF. For the CDR3, the DNA is TGCGCCAGCACCCCTGAATCCCCGGGACTACCAACCAATGAGCAGTTCTTC.